Listed below are T cell receptor beta chains from one sample, sequenced in a study of blood T cell repertoires in COVID-19. Here immunoSEQ multiplex PCR was the method, and the copy in TCRdb shows in-frame clones only, minus some. The sample records approximately 70,000 clones, about 91% being singletons. Sequenced material: peripheral blood. These receptors were obtained from a man aged 40-49 years with COVID-19, enrolled during active disease. The CDR3 runs from the conserved cysteine through the conserved F or W. The order of the fields is J gene, V gene, D gene, clone size, CDR3 protein, CDR3 DNA. The D gene is left open where the match is weak. Some rows have no size entry. The others give once, few or many, or a class for an expanded clone.

j_call: TRBJ1-6; v_call: TRBV30; d_call: NA; clone_size: NA; cdr3_aa: CAWSVDWSSYNSPLHF; cdr3_nt: TGTGCCTGGAGTGTCGATTGGAGCTCCTATAATTCACCCCTCCACTTT
j_call: TRBJ1-3; v_call: TRBV30; d_call: TRBD1; clone_size: NA; cdr3_aa: CAWGGQAQRNTIYF; cdr3_nt: TGTGCCTGGGGGGGACAGGCTCAAAGGAACACCATATATTTT
j_call: TRBJ2-2; v_call: TRBV11-2; d_call: TRBD1; clone_size: NA; cdr3_aa: CASSAGGAWNTGELFF; cdr3_nt: TGTGCCAGCAGCGCAGGGGGCGCATGGAACACCGGGGAGCTGTTTTTT
j_call: TRBJ1-1; v_call: TRBV19; d_call: TRBD1; clone_size: NA; cdr3_aa: CASSQGQGYSEAFF; cdr3_nt: TGTGCCAGTAGTCAGGGACAGGGGTATTCTGAAGCTTTCTTT
j_call: TRBJ2-2; v_call: TRBV5-1; d_call: TRBD2; clone_size: NA; cdr3_aa: CASSLATSGVTGELFF; cdr3_nt: TGCGCCAGCAGCTTGGCGACTAGCGGGGTCACCGGGGAGCTGTTTTTT
j_call: TRBJ1-4; v_call: TRBV5-1; d_call: NA; clone_size: NA; cdr3_aa: CASSLASGGVNEKLFF; cdr3_nt: TGCGCCAGCAGCTTGGCCTCGGGGGGTGTTAATGAAAAACTGTTTTTT
j_call: TRBJ2-1; v_call: TRBV10-1; d_call: TRBD2; clone_size: NA; cdr3_aa: CASSENSGGRGEQFF; cdr3_nt: TGCGCCAGCAGTGAGAACAGCGGGGGGCGAGGGGAGCAGTTCTTC
j_call: TRBJ2-3; v_call: TRBV7-9; d_call: NA; clone_size: once; cdr3_aa: CASSTANGQGKTDTQYF; cdr3_nt: TGTGCCAGCAGCACAGCCAACGGGCAGGGAAAAACAGATACGCAGTATTTT
j_call: TRBJ2-5; v_call: TRBV3-1/TRBV3-2; d_call: TRBD2; clone_size: NA; cdr3_aa: CASSTRLADQETQYF; cdr3_nt: TGTGCCAGCAGCACCCGACTAGCGGACCAAGAGACCCAGTACTTC
j_call: TRBJ1-2; v_call: TRBV6-5; d_call: NA; clone_size: NA; cdr3_aa: CASRTAGNYGYTF; cdr3_nt: TGTGCCAGCAGGACTGCAGGGAACTATGGCTACACCTTC
j_call: TRBJ2-7; v_call: TRBV7-5; d_call: NA; clone_size: NA; cdr3_aa: CVRSLGTGEVSPSEQYF; cdr3_nt: TGTGTCAGAAGCTTAGGGACAGGGGAAGTTTCTCCCTCCGAGCAGTACTTC
j_call: TRBJ2-7; v_call: TRBV7-9; d_call: NA; clone_size: NA; cdr3_aa: CASSSPPGGLTLNYEQYF; cdr3_nt: TGTGCCAGCAGCTCCCCACCCGGCGGGCTCACACTTAACTACGAGCAGTACTTC
j_call: TRBJ1-1; v_call: TRBV10-1; d_call: NA; clone_size: NA; cdr3_aa: CASGDSNTEAFF; cdr3_nt: TGCGCCAGCGGGGACTCGAACACTGAAGCTTTCTTT
j_call: TRBJ1-2; v_call: TRBV7-9; d_call: TRBD1; clone_size: once; cdr3_aa: CASSLEDRDYYGYTF; cdr3_nt: TGTGCCAGCAGCTTAGAGGACAGGGACTACTATGGCTACACCTTC
j_call: TRBJ1-2; v_call: TRBV7-2; d_call: TRBD1; clone_size: once; cdr3_aa: CASSRGDRAGGYTF; cdr3_nt: TGTGCCAGCAGCAGGGGGGACAGGGCGGGTGGCTACACCTTC
j_call: TRBJ2-7; v_call: TRBV29-1; d_call: TRBD1; clone_size: NA; cdr3_aa: CSVVGTGRYEQYF; cdr3_nt: TGCAGCGTCGTTGGGACAGGGCGCTACGAGCAGTACTTC
j_call: TRBJ2-1; v_call: TRBV6-5; d_call: NA; clone_size: NA; cdr3_aa: CASPRDSSYNEQFF; cdr3_nt: TGTGCCAGCCCCAGGGATTCCTCCTACAATGAGCAGTTCTTC
j_call: TRBJ2-4; v_call: TRBV10-1; d_call: TRBD2; clone_size: NA; cdr3_aa: CASSEGGSGGAKNIQYF; cdr3_nt: TGCGCCAGCAGTGAAGGGGGTAGCGGGGGAGCCAAAAACATTCAGTACTTC
j_call: TRBJ2-7; v_call: TRBV7-9; d_call: NA; clone_size: once; cdr3_aa: CASSSEAQASGEQYF; cdr3_nt: TGTGCCAGCAGCTCCGAAGCCCAGGCCAGCGGCGAGCAGTACTTC
j_call: TRBJ1-1; v_call: TRBV5-4; d_call: NA; clone_size: NA; cdr3_aa: CASSLMAGDTEAFF; cdr3_nt: TGTGCCAGCAGCCTCATGGCGGGGGACACTGAAGCTTTCTTT
j_call: TRBJ2-3; v_call: TRBV5-4; d_call: TRBD2; clone_size: NA; cdr3_aa: CASSSYLRGAGDTQYF; cdr3_nt: TGTGCCAGCAGCTCCTACTTGCGGGGGGCGGGAGATACGCAGTATTTT
j_call: TRBJ2-7; v_call: TRBV28; d_call: NA; clone_size: NA; cdr3_aa: CASSSPYEQYF; cdr3_nt: TGTGCCAGCAGTTCTCCCTACGAGCAGTACTTC
j_call: TRBJ2-7; v_call: TRBV28; d_call: TRBD1; clone_size: once; cdr3_aa: CASSTTGQGIYEQYF; cdr3_nt: TGTGCCAGCAGCACTACGGGACAGGGGATCTACGAGCAGTACTTC
j_call: TRBJ2-6; v_call: TRBV7-9; d_call: TRBD1; clone_size: NA; cdr3_aa: CASSFETGMGANVLTF; cdr3_nt: TGTGCCAGCAGCTTCGAGACAGGGATGGGGGCCAACGTCCTGACTTTC
j_call: TRBJ2-5; v_call: TRBV6-5; d_call: TRBD2; clone_size: NA; cdr3_aa: CASSRGGNQETQYF; cdr3_nt: TGTGCCAGCAGTCGGGGGGGGAACCAAGAGACCCAGTACTTC
j_call: TRBJ1-2; v_call: TRBV27; d_call: TRBD1; clone_size: NA; cdr3_aa: CASSSGQGYYGYTF; cdr3_nt: TGTGCCAGCAGTTCAGGACAGGGTTACTATGGCTACACCTTC
j_call: TRBJ1-2; v_call: TRBV6-5; d_call: NA; clone_size: NA; cdr3_aa: CASFGPYGYTF; cdr3_nt: TGTGCCAGCTTCGGTCCCTATGGCTACACCTTC
j_call: TRBJ2-2; v_call: TRBV10-1; d_call: NA; clone_size: NA; cdr3_aa: CASSDPGTNTGELFF; cdr3_nt: TGCGCCAGCAGTGACCCAGGGACAAACACCGGGGAGCTGTTTTTT
j_call: TRBJ2-1; v_call: TRBV18; d_call: NA; clone_size: NA; cdr3_aa: CASSPILDDGSSYNEQFF; cdr3_nt: TGTGCCAGCTCACCCATCCTGGACGACGGGAGCTCCTACAATGAGCAGTTCTTC
j_call: TRBJ1-2; v_call: TRBV6-1; d_call: NA; clone_size: NA; cdr3_aa: CASSDRRGRLANYGYTF; cdr3_nt: TGTGCCAGCAGTGATCGCAGGGGACGGTTAGCTAACTATGGCTACACCTTC
j_call: TRBJ2-2; v_call: TRBV3-1/TRBV3-2; d_call: TRBD2; clone_size: NA; cdr3_aa: CASNGGGALTGELFF; cdr3_nt: TGTGCCAGCAACGGCGGGGGGGCTCTCACCGGGGAGCTGTTTTTT
j_call: TRBJ1-6; v_call: TRBV11-3; d_call: NA; clone_size: once; cdr3_aa: CALIGPFNSPLHF; cdr3_nt: TGTGCCCTAATCGGTCCGTTTAATTCACCCCTCCACTTT
j_call: TRBJ2-5; v_call: TRBV7-9; d_call: TRBD2; clone_size: NA; cdr3_aa: CASSRRLAGGETQYF; cdr3_nt: TGTGCCAGCAGCCGGCGACTAGCGGGAGGTGAGACCCAGTACTTC
j_call: TRBJ1-5; v_call: TRBV5-1; d_call: TRBD1; clone_size: few; cdr3_aa: CASSRTGTENQPQHF; cdr3_nt: TGCGCCAGCAGCCGCACCGGGACAGAGAATCAGCCCCAGCATTTT
j_call: TRBJ2-5; v_call: TRBV18; d_call: TRBD1; clone_size: NA; cdr3_aa: CASSPGQQPTQYF; cdr3_nt: TGTGCCAGCTCACCGGGACAGCAGCCGACCCAGTACTTC
j_call: TRBJ2-1; v_call: TRBV11-3; d_call: TRBD2; clone_size: NA; cdr3_aa: CASSFAGGGEQFF; cdr3_nt: TGTGCCAGCAGTTTCGCGGGGGGAGGGGAGCAGTTCTTC
j_call: TRBJ2-2; v_call: TRBV6-5; d_call: NA; clone_size: NA; cdr3_aa: CASTGWGQRAGELFF; cdr3_nt: TGTGCCAGCACCGGTTGGGGACAACGGGCCGGGGAGCTGTTTTTT
j_call: TRBJ2-3; v_call: TRBV5-4; d_call: TRBD2; clone_size: once; cdr3_aa: CASSKTSGTMGDTQYF; cdr3_nt: TGTGCCAGCAGTAAAACGTCCGGGACTATGGGGGATACGCAGTATTTT
j_call: TRBJ2-3; v_call: TRBV2; d_call: TRBD2; clone_size: NA; cdr3_aa: CASRGLAGKTDTQYF; cdr3_nt: TGTGCCAGCAGGGGACTAGCGGGGAAAACAGATACGCAGTATTTT
j_call: TRBJ1-3; v_call: TRBV15; d_call: NA; clone_size: NA; cdr3_aa: CATSPPGQLTGNTIYF; cdr3_nt: TGTGCCACCAGCCCCCCGGGACAACTTACTGGAAACACCATATATTTT
j_call: TRBJ2-5; v_call: TRBV6-5; d_call: TRBD1; clone_size: NA; cdr3_aa: CASSPRQGETQYF; cdr3_nt: TGTGCCAGCAGTCCCAGACAGGGAGAGACCCAGTACTTC
j_call: TRBJ1-4; v_call: TRBV21-1; d_call: NA; clone_size: NA; cdr3_aa: CASRDRDRVNEKLFF; cdr3_nt: TGTGCCAGCAGGGACCGGGACAGAGTGAATGAAAAACTGTTTTTT
j_call: TRBJ1-2; v_call: TRBV6-5; d_call: NA; clone_size: NA; cdr3_aa: CASRTGFNYGYTF; cdr3_nt: TGTGCCAGCAGAACAGGATTCAACTATGGCTACACCTTC
j_call: TRBJ2-7; v_call: TRBV5-4; d_call: TRBD1; clone_size: few; cdr3_aa: CASSPGQGPPPREQYF; cdr3_nt: TGTGCCAGCAGCCCGGGACAGGGACCCCCGCCTCGGGAGCAGTACTTC
j_call: TRBJ2-5; v_call: TRBV3-1/TRBV3-2; d_call: NA; clone_size: NA; cdr3_aa: CASSQDQAGWETQYF; cdr3_nt: TGTGCCAGCAGCCAAGATCAGGCAGGGTGGGAGACCCAGTACTTC
j_call: TRBJ1-1; v_call: TRBV10-1; d_call: NA; clone_size: NA; cdr3_aa: CASSVTANTEAFF; cdr3_nt: TGCGCCAGCAGTGTCACAGCCAACACTGAAGCTTTCTTT
j_call: TRBJ2-1; v_call: TRBV19; d_call: NA; clone_size: NA; cdr3_aa: CASSIPPSNEQFF; cdr3_nt: TGTGCCAGTAGTATCCCCCCTAGCAATGAGCAGTTCTTC
j_call: TRBJ2-3; v_call: TRBV15; d_call: NA; clone_size: NA; cdr3_aa: CATRWARSTDTQYF; cdr3_nt: TGTGCCACCAGGTGGGCCCGAAGCACAGATACGCAGTATTTT
j_call: TRBJ2-2; v_call: TRBV7-9; d_call: NA; clone_size: NA; cdr3_aa: CASSSRQTGELFF; cdr3_nt: TGTGCCAGCAGCTCCCGACAGACCGGGGAGCTGTTTTTT
j_call: TRBJ1-2; v_call: TRBV12-3/TRBV12-4; d_call: NA; clone_size: NA; cdr3_aa: CASSLLGEEGYTF; cdr3_nt: TGTGCCAGCAGTTTATTAGGGGAGGAAGGCTACACCTTC
j_call: TRBJ1-1; v_call: TRBV6-6; d_call: NA; clone_size: NA; cdr3_aa: CASSYSTVNTEAFF; cdr3_nt: TGTGCCAGCAGTTACTCCACTGTGAACACTGAAGCTTTCTTT
j_call: TRBJ1-3; v_call: TRBV5-1; d_call: TRBD1; clone_size: once; cdr3_aa: CASSLTGDPLGNTIYF; cdr3_nt: TGCGCCAGCAGCTTGACAGGGGACCCCCTTGGAAACACCATATATTTT
j_call: TRBJ2-3; v_call: TRBV5-1; d_call: TRBD1; clone_size: NA; cdr3_aa: CASRSTGGSTDTQYF; cdr3_nt: TGCGCCAGCAGATCAACAGGGGGTAGCACAGATACGCAGTATTTT
j_call: TRBJ2-7; v_call: TRBV5-1; d_call: TRBD2; clone_size: NA; cdr3_aa: CASSPLAGGTYEQYF; cdr3_nt: TGCGCCAGCAGCCCTCTAGCGGGGGGCACCTACGAGCAGTACTTC
j_call: TRBJ2-5; v_call: TRBV2; d_call: TRBD1; clone_size: NA; cdr3_aa: CASSPQTGRGETQYF; cdr3_nt: TGTGCCAGCAGTCCCCAGACAGGGAGAGGAGAGACCCAGTACTTC
j_call: TRBJ2-5; v_call: TRBV6-5; d_call: TRBD2; clone_size: once; cdr3_aa: CASSRSGGPQETQYF; cdr3_nt: TGTGCCAGCTCCCGAAGCGGGGGGCCACAAGAGACCCAGTACTTC
j_call: TRBJ2-3; v_call: TRBV7-9; d_call: TRBD2; clone_size: NA; cdr3_aa: CASSLSRTSGGSTDTQYF; cdr3_nt: TGTGCCAGCAGCTTGTCTAGGACTAGCGGGGGTAGCACAGATACGCAGTATTTT
j_call: TRBJ2-3; v_call: TRBV9; d_call: NA; clone_size: NA; cdr3_aa: CASSVFSARDTQYF; cdr3_nt: TGTGCCAGCAGCGTATTTTCGGCTAGAGATACGCAGTATTTT
j_call: TRBJ1-2; v_call: TRBV2; d_call: TRBD1; clone_size: few; cdr3_aa: CASSERTGPQYGYTF; cdr3_nt: TGTGCCAGCAGTGAAAGGACAGGTCCACAATATGGCTACACCTTC